What follows is one T cell receptor (beta chain) and its context. The antigen is undetermined. The data stem from a study of vaccination effects on CD4 cells after COVID-19. Across the study: Two doses of either BNT162b2 or mRNA-1273 were given to each participant.

Some clones are missing from TCRdb's copy, which holds only in-frame ones; the method was immunoSEQ multiplex PCR. Among just under 45,000 clones listed, around three quarters were seen once. Germline lookup yields CDR1 ENHRY and CDR2 SYGVKD. Trimming pared 2 bases from V and 5 bases from J, leaving 10 bases between. This CDR3 is 14 amino acids long. Whole-study findings and limits: Marked clonal contraction was seen late after vaccination (in both infection- and vaccine-induced clones).

Expansion of antigen-specific CD4+ T cells with viral peptide pools was carried out by the ViraFEST assay before sequencing. Having been cultured for 10 days, the cells underwent CD4+ T cell isolation. Testing of the vaccine recipients showed negative nucleocapsid antibodies and no prior SARS-CoV-2 infection. Wells of around 2 million PBMC each were grown with 7.5 to 10 IU/ml IL-2 and roughly 10 ug/ml peptides. The input for sequencing was CD4+ T cells from PBMCs cultured with SARS-CoV-2 spike peptides, taken before COVID-19 vaccination. This receptor was obtained from a human donor who received a COVID-19 vaccine. This chain joins TRBV10-3 and TRBJ1-5; tentative D call: TRBD1 (6 bases). The CDR3: CAISERPGDQPQHF. CDR3 nucleotides: TGTGCCATCAGTGAGAGGCCAGGGGATCAGCCCCAGCATTTT.